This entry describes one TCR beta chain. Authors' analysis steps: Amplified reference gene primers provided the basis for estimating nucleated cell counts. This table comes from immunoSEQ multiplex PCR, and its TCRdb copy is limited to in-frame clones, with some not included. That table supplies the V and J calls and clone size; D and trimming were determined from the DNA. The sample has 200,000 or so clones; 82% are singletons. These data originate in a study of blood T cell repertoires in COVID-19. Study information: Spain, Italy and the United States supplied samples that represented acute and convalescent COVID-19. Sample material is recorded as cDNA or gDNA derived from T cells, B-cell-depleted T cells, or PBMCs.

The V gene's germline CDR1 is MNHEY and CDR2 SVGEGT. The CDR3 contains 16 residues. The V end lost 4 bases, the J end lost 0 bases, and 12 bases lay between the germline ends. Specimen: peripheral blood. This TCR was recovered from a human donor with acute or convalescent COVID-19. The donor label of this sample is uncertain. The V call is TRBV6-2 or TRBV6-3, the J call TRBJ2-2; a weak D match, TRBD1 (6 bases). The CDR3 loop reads CASSSHAGANTGELFF. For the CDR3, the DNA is TGTGCCAGCAGTTCCCACGCAGGGGCGAACACCGGGGAGCTGTTTTTT.